This passage covers 9 T cell receptor beta chains from one sample sequenced in a study of Ad26.COV2.S vaccination and SARS-CoV-2 variants. Here immunoSEQ multiplex PCR was the method, and the copy in TCRdb shows in-frame clones only, minus some. The data show 300,000 to 400,000 clones, around 86% seen once. Treatment denoted: some 19 received Ad26.COV2.S at low or high dose, single or two shots; roughly five received placebo; per-sample allocation not given. The study sampled participants on day 63 after the first vaccine or placebo injection. The starting material was peripheral blood, obtained in a trial of Ad26.COV2.S vaccine versus placebo. The receptors were sampled from a person between 18 and 65 years old who received the Ad26.COV2.S COVID-19 vaccine or a placebo.

V and J are TRBV5-8 and TRBJ2-5, with 7 bases identical to TRBD1. The CDR3 runs to 15 residues. Germline V lookup: CDR1 SGHTS, CDR2 YDEGEE. Trimming took 6 bases from V and 4 from J; bases not matched to a gene: 12. CDR3 sequence (DNA): TGTGCCAGCATCATACAGGGGAAAGAGGCAGAGACCCAGTACTTC. Translation: CASIIQGKEAETQYF.

This chain connects TRBV7-2 to TRBJ2-3, with D possibly matching TRBD2 (7 bases). The germline gives CDR1 SGHTA, CDR2 FQGNSA. V dropped 5 bases and J dropped 2 bases, with 17 bases sitting between them. The CDR3 runs 16 residues. The CDR3 nucleotides are TGTGCCAGCAGCCGCCGGGGGGCACTTCCCACAGATACGCAGTATTTT. Translating it yields CASSRRGALPTDTQYF.

The chain is built from TRBV5-8 and TRBJ2-1, with D possibly being TRBD1 (6 bases). The CDR3 runs 14 residues. V dropped 6 bases and J dropped 8 bases, with 18 bases sitting between them. Germline V gene sequence: CDR1 SGHTS, CDR2 YDEGEE. CDR3: CASIMKTGPDEQFF. Here the CDR3 DNA reads TGTGCCAGCATCATGAAAACAGGGCCGGATGAGCAGTTCTTC.

The CDR3 loop is CASSPERGLEYEQYF. The CDR3 DNA sequence: TGCGCCAGCAGCCCCGAGAGAGGGCTTGAATACGAGCAGTACTTC. This chain joins TRBV4-1 and TRBJ2-7, with a tentative D call TRBD2 (5 bases). This CDR3 contains 15 residues. Germline CDR1 is MGHRA and CDR2 is YSYEKL. With 4 bases removed from V and 4 bases from J, the gap between germline ends came to 17 bases.

The V call is TRBV15, the J call TRBJ1-2; D gene uncertain. V dropped 9 bases and J dropped 3 bases, with 11 bases sitting between them. In germline, CDR1 is LNHNV, CDR2 YYDKDF (reference sequence). The CDR3 is made up of 12 amino acids. Written as DNA, the CDR3 is TGTGCCACATCCCGCCGAGACTATGGCTACACCTTC. Amino acid sequence: CATSRRDYGYTF.

This chain connects TRBV7-2 to TRBJ2-1, with 10 nucleotides matching TRBD2. The CDR3 consists of 17 residues. Germline V CDR1 and CDR2: SGHTA, FQGNSA. V lost 2 bases, J lost 6 bases, and 10 bases stayed unmatched. The CDR3 region has the DNA TGTGCCAGCAGCTTAAGAGCGGGGGGGCGATGGGGCAATGAGCAGTTCTTC. Translation gives CASSLRAGGRWGNEQFF.

The chain couples TRBV9 to TRBJ2-3; TRBD2 aligns across 10 bases. With 1 base clipped from V and 4 bases from J, the junction kept 3 bases outside the gene matches. Germline V gene sequence: CDR1 SGDLS, CDR2 YYNGEE. The CDR3 covers 15 residues. CDR3 sequence reads: CASSVTSGVADTQYF. The CDR3 coding sequence is TGTGCCAGCAGCGTAACTAGCGGGGTCGCAGATACGCAGTATTTT.

The V gene is TRBV3-1 (or the pseudogene TRBV3-2), the J gene TRBJ2-3, with 11 bases aligning to TRBD2. The CDR3 totals 17 residues. V was pared by 4 bases and J by 2 bases, with 8 bases of the junction left unmatched. From germline, CDR1 is LGHDT and CDR2 YNNKEL (reference sequence). CDR3 DNA sequence: TGTGCCAGCAGCCTAGCGGGGGGGCTGAGGAACACAGATACGCAGTATTTT. It yields the protein CASSLAGGLRNTDTQYF.

This chain links TRBV9 with TRBJ2-1, with TRBD1 identical over 7 bases. The CDR3 runs 15 residues. Germline V gene data show CDR1 as SGDLS and CDR2 as YYNGEE. V shed 2 bases, J shed 8 bases, and the junction held 10 bases outside the gene matches. The CDR3 loop reads CASSVGQQIAYEQFF. The CDR3 nucleotides are TGTGCCAGCAGCGTGGGACAGCAGATCGCGTATGAGCAGTTCTTC.